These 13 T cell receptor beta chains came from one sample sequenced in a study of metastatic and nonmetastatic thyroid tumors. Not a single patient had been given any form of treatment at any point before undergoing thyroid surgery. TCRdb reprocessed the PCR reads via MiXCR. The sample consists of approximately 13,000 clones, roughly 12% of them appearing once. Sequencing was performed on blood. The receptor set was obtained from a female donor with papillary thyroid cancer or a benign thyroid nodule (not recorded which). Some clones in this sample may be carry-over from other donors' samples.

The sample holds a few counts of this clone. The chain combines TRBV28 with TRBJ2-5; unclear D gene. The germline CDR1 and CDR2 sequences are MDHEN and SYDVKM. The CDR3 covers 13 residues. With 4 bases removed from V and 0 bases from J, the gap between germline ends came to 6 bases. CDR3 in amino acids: CASSYEYQETQYF. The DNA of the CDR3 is TGTGCCAGCAGTTACGAGTACCAAGAGACCCAGTACTTC.

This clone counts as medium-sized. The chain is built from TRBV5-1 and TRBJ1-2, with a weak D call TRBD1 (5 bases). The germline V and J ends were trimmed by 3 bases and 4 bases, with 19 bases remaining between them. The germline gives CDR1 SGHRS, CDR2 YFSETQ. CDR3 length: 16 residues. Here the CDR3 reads CASSSQNRKIGYGYTF. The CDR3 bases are TGCGCCAGCAGCTCTCAAAACAGGAAAATAGGCTATGGCTACACCTTC.

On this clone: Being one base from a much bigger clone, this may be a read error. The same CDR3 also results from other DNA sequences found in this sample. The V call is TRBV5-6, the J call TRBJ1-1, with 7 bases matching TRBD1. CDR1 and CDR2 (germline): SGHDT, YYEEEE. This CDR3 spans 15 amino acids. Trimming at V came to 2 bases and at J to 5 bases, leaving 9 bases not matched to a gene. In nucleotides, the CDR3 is TGTGCCAGCAGCTTTCTGAACAGGGGACTGACTGAAGCTTTCTTT. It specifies CASSFLNRGLTEAFF.

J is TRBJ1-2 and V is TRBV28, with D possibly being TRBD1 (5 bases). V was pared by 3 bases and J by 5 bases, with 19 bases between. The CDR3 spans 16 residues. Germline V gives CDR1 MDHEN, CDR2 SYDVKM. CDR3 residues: CASSFPGRARGYGYTF. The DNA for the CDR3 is TGTGCCAGCAGTTTTCCGGGCCGGGCGAGGGGATATGGCTACACCTTC.

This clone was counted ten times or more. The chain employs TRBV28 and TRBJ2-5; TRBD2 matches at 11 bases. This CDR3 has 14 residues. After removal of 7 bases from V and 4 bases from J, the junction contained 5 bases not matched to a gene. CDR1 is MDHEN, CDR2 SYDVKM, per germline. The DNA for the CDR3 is TGTGCCAGCACCGAGACTAGCGGGGTAGAGACCCAGTACTTC. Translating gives CASTETSGVETQYF.

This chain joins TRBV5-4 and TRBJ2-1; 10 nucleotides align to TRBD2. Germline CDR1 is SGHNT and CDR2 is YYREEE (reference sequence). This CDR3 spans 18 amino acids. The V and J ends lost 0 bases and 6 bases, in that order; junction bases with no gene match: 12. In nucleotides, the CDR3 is TGTGCCAGCAGCTTGGGGCAAGCAAAGCGGGAGGGCCGCAATGAGCAGTTCTTC. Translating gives CASSLGQAKREGRNEQFF.

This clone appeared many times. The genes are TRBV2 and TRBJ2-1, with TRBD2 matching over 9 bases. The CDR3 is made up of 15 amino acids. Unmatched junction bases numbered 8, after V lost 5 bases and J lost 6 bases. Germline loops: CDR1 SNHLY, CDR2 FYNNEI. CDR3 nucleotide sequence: TGTGCCAGCAGTCTCCGCCCTAGCGGGATCAATGAGCAGTTCTTC. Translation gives CASSLRPSGINEQFF. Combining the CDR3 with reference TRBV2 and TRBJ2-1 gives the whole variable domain EPEVTQTPSHQVTQMGQEVILRCVPISNHLYFYWYRQILGQKVEFLVSFYNNEISEKSEIFDDQFSVERPDGSNFTLKIRSTKLEDSAMYFCASSLRPSGINEQFFGPGTRLTVL.

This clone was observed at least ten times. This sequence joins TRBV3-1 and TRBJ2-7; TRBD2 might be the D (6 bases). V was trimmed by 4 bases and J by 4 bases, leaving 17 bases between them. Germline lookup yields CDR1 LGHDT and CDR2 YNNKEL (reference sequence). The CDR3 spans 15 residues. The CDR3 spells CASSPQGGEDYEQYF. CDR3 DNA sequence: TGTGCCAGCAGCCCTCAGGGCGGGGAGGATTACGAGCAGTACTTC.

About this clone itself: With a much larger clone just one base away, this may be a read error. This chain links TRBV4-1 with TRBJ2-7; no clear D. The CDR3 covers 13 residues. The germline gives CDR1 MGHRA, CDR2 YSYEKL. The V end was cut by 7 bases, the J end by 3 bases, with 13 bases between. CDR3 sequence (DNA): TGCGCCAGCAACTTAGGCGTTAACTACGAGCAGTACTTC. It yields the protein CASNLGVNYEQYF.

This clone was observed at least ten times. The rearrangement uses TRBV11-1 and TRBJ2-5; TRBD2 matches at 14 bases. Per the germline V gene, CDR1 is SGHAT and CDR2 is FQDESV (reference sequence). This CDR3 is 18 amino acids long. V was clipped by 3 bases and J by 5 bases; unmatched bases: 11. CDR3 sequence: CASSFSPGLAGARETQYF. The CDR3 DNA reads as TGTGCCAGCAGCTTCTCCCCGGGACTAGCGGGAGCCCGTGAGACCCAGTACTTC.

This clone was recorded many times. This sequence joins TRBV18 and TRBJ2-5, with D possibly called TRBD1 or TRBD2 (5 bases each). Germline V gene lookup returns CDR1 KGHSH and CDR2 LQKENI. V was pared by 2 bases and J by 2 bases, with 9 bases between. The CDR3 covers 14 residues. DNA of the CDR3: TGTGCCAGCTCACCATCGGGACCACAAGAGACCCAGTACTTC. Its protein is CASSPSGPQETQYF.

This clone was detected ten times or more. The CDR3 nucleotides are TGCAGTGCTAGAGACCCCGCCCAAGAGACCCAGTACTTC. Translated: CSARDPAQETQYF. The chain links TRBV20-1 to TRBJ2-5, with D uncertain. The CDR3 spans 13 residues. From germline, CDR1 is DFQATT and CDR2 SNEGSKA (reference sequence). V was clipped by 0 bases and J by 1 base, with 6 bases between them.

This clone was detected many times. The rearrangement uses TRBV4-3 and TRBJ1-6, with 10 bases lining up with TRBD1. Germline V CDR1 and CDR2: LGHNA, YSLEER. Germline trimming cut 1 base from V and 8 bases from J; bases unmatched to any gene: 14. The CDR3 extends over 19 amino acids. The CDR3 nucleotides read TGCGCCAGCAGCCAAGGGGGTATGACAGGGGGCTTTCGTGATTCACCCCTCCACTTT. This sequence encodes CASSQGGMTGGFRDSPLHF.